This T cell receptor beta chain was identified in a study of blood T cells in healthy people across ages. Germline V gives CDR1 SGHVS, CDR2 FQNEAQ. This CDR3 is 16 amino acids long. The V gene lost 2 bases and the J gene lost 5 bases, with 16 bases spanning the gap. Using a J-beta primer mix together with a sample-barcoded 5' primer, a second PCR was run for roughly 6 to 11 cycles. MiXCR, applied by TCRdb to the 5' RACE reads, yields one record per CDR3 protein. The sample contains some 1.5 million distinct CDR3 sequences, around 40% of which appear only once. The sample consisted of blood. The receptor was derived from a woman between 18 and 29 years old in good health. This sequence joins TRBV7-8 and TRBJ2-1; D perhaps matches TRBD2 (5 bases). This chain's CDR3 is CASSLSGSPNDNEQFF. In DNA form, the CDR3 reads TGTGCCAGCAGCTTATCTGGGAGCCCCAACGACAATGAGCAGTTCTTC. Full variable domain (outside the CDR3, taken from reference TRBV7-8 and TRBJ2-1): GAGVSQSPRYKVAKRGQDVALRCDPISGHVSLFWYQQALGQGPEFLTYFQNEAQLDKSGLPSDRFFAERPEGSVSTLKIQRTQQEDSAVYLCASSLSGSPNDNEQFFGPGTRLTVL.